A selection of T cell receptor beta chains follows, all from one sample in a study of shared clonotypes between healthy human individuals. Using immunoSEQ multiplex PCR, the repertoire was profiled, and TCRdb retains in-frame clones only, with some absent. This sample has over 2,000,000 clones, with around 95% found just once. The sample comprised naive CD8+ T cells from PBMCs. These receptors were collected from a young man in good health. Some clones in this sample may be carry-over from other donors' samples. CDR3s include the opening cysteine and the closing phenylalanine or tryptophan. Fields, in order: clone size, J gene, V gene, D gene, CDR3 DNA, CDR3 protein. The D gene is left open where the match is weak. Not all rows give a size; the values are once, few, many and, for expanded clones, a class.

>NA|TRBJ2-4|TRBV7-3|NA
TGTGCCAGCAGCCGCCCGGACCCCCGGGGCAAAAACATTCAGTACTTC
CASSRPDPRGKNIQYF
>NA|TRBJ2-4|TRBV28|NA
TGTGCCAGCAGTTGGGGTTGGTCAGGGAGAGACATTCAGTACTTC
CASSWGWSGRDIQYF
>NA|TRBJ2-2|TRBV5-4|NA
TGTGCCAGCCGGGCGTTAGGGATGAACACCGGGGAGCTGTTTTTT
CASRALGMNTGELFF
>NA|TRBJ2-2|TRBV10-3|NA
TGTGCCAGCGCCGGGACACTTACCGGGGAGCTGTTTTTT
CASAGTLTGELFF
>NA|TRBJ1-5|TRBV6-1|TRBD1
TGTGCCAGCAGCGCAGGGGACAGCCTCAATCAGCCCCAGCATTTT
CASSAGDSLNQPQHF
>NA|TRBJ2-1|TRBV9|TRBD2
TGTGCCAGCAGCTCACGGACTAGCGGGAGGGCCGGGGGGATCAATGAGCAGTTCTTC
CASSSRTSGRAGGINEQFF
>NA|TRBJ1-3|TRBV23-1|TRBD1
TGCGCCAGCAGTCAACCTCCCCCCGACAGGGGCTCTGGAAACACCATATATTTT
CASSQPPPDRGSGNTIYF
>NA|TRBJ2-7|TRBV7-9|TRBD1
TGTGCCAGCAGAAACGGACAGGGAGGCTACGAGCAGTACTTC
CASRNGQGGYEQYF
>few|TRBJ1-2|TRBV19|TRBD1
TGTGCCACAACGACAGGGGAATCTAACTATGGCTACACCTTC
CATTTGESNYGYTF
>NA|TRBJ2-7|TRBV5-8|TRBD1
TGTGCCATCCCGACAGGGGAAAGCTACGAGCAGTACTTC
CAIPTGESYEQYF
>NA|TRBJ2-7|TRBV27|NA
TGTGCCAGCAGTTACGCTAGCACCTACGAGCAGTACTTC
CASSYASTYEQYF
>NA|TRBJ2-1|TRBV27|TRBD2
TGTGCCAGCAGTCCAGGACTAGCGGGATACAATGAGCAGTTCTTC
CASSPGLAGYNEQFF
>NA|TRBJ2-7|TRBV29-1|TRBD1
TGCAGCGTGAGAGAATGGGACAGGGGGCGCGAGCAGTACTTC
CSVREWDRGREQYF
>NA|TRBJ2-2|TRBV7-9|TRBD1
TGTGCCAGCAGCCGAGACAGGGGCGGGACCACCGGGGAGCTGTTTTTT
CASSRDRGGTTGELFF
>NA|TRBJ2-7|TRBV19|NA
TGTGCCAGCCGACCGGGGACGGGTCTCGGCGAGCAGTACTTC
CASRPGTGLGEQYF
>NA|TRBJ1-1|TRBV9|NA
TGTGCCAGCAGCCCCCTGGACCGTTCTAACACTGAAGCTTTCTTT
CASSPLDRSNTEAFF
>NA|TRBJ1-1|TRBV7-8|NA
TGTGCCAGCAGCTCGGGACACTACACTGAAGCTTTCTTT
CASSSGHYTEAFF
>NA|TRBJ2-2|TRBV5-6|TRBD1
TGTGCCAGCAGCTTGGAAATTACAGGGGGCACCGGGGAGCTGTTTTTT
CASSLEITGGTGELFF
>NA|TRBJ2-1|TRBV28|TRBD2
TGTGCCAGCAGTTATATGGGACTAGCGGGTGAAAACGAGCAGTTCTTC
CASSYMGLAGENEQFF
>once|TRBJ2-4|TRBV6-5|TRBD2
TGTGCCAGCAGGGGACTAATTGGAGACATTCAGTACTTC
CASRGLIGDIQYF
>NA|TRBJ2-3|TRBV13|NA
TGTGCCAGCAGCTTAGGGTGGAACAAACTAGTTCCAGATACGCAGTATTTT
CASSLGWNKLVPDTQYF
>NA|TRBJ2-1|TRBV19|TRBD2
TGTGCCAGTAGTATCCAGCGGGGGGGGCCTGAGCAGTTCTTC
CASSIQRGGPEQFF
>NA|TRBJ1-5|TRBV6-1|NA
TGTGCCAGCAGTGAAGCCGTGACAGACAATCAGCCCCAGCATTTT
CASSEAVTDNQPQHF
>NA|TRBJ2-1|TRBV6-5|TRBD2
TGTGCCAGCAGTTACTCGACTAGCGGGACAGCTGAGCAGTTCTTC
CASSYSTSGTAEQFF
>once|TRBJ2-3|TRBV14|NA
TGTGCCAGCAGCCAAGATTGGGGGACCGGCACAGATACGCAGTATTTT
CASSQDWGTGTDTQYF
>NA|TRBJ2-7|TRBV28|TRBD1
TGTGCCAGCAGTTTAATAGACAGGGGCTACGAGCAGTACTTC
CASSLIDRGYEQYF
>NA|TRBJ2-1|TRBV27|NA
TGTGCCAGCAGTCCGACGGGGGTTGAGCAGTTCTTC
CASSPTGVEQFF
>once|TRBJ2-1|TRBV29-1|NA
TGCAGCGCCGTCTCAGGGGCGGGTGAGCAGTTCTTC
CSAVSGAGEQFF
>NA|TRBJ2-3|TRBV7-9|TRBD1
TGTGCCAGCAGCGGCCAACAGGGGGCCCACACAGATACGCAGTATTTT
CASSGQQGAHTDTQYF
>NA|TRBJ2-7|TRBV5-6|NA
TGTGCCAGCAGCCTCGCGGACGCCTACGAGCAGTACTTC
CASSLADAYEQYF
>NA|TRBJ1-5|TRBV6-6|NA
TGTGCCAGCCTGGAGTATGGCAATCAGCCCCAGCATTTT
CASLEYGNQPQHF
>NA|TRBJ1-4|TRBV27|TRBD1
TGTGCCAGCAGAGCTCGACCGGGACAGAAGGATGAAAAACTGTTTTTT
CASRARPGQKDEKLFF
>NA|TRBJ2-3|TRBV4-2|TRBD2
TGTGCCAGCAGCCAAACCAGTAGAGCGGGAGTACCAGATACGCAGTATTTT
CASSQTSRAGVPDTQYF
>NA|TRBJ2-7|TRBV7-9|NA
TGTGCCAGCAGCCCGGCGACCGTTTCCTACGAGCAGTACTTC
CASSPATVSYEQYF
>NA|TRBJ2-7|TRBV6-1|NA
TGTGCCAGCAGTGAGGGCCAGAACTACGAGCAGTACTTC
CASSEGQNYEQYF
>NA|TRBJ2-7|TRBV7-8|TRBD2
TGTGCCAGCAGCTATAGGGTAGCGGGAGGGGGCGAGCAGTACTTC
CASSYRVAGGGEQYF
>NA|TRBJ1-2|TRBV5-6|NA
TGTGCCAGCAGCCTAGGGTCGGAGATCGTGGCGTATGGCTACACCTTC
CASSLGSEIVAYGYTF
>NA|TRBJ2-7|TRBV19|TRBD1
TGTGCCAGTAGTACGGGGACAGGGACCTACGAGCAGTACTTC
CASSTGTGTYEQYF
>once|TRBJ2-7|TRBV5-5|NA
TGTGCCAGCAGCTTGCCGGGACCCCTCGACGAGCAGTACTTC
CASSLPGPLDEQYF
>NA|TRBJ2-5|TRBV7-9|NA
TGTGCCAGCAGCCTCCGAAGGGGGCAAGAGACCCAGTACTTC
CASSLRRGQETQYF
>NA|TRBJ1-3|TRBV5-1|TRBD1
TGCGCCAGCAGCCCGGACAGGGGGCCTGGAAACACCATATATTTT
CASSPDRGPGNTIYF
>NA|TRBJ2-3|TRBV29-1|TRBD2
TGCAGCGTTGACTACCCCGGGACTAGCGGGCTTCCTACTAGCACAGATACGCAGTATTTT
CSVDYPGTSGLPTSTDTQYF
>NA|TRBJ1-1|TRBV2|NA
TGTGCCAGCAGTGAAGCGCTTGGGGGACCGGAGAGCTGGAACACTGAAGCTTTCTTT
CASSEALGGPESWNTEAFF
>NA|TRBJ2-2|TRBV5-1|TRBD1
TGCGCCAGCAGCCCCGGGACAGGGAGAGACGGGGAGCTGTTTTTT
CASSPGTGRDGELFF
>NA|TRBJ1-4|TRBV4-1|TRBD1
TGCGCCAGCAGCACGGGACAGGGTTTAACTAATGAAAAACTGTTTTTT
CASSTGQGLTNEKLFF